This T cell receptor (beta chain) was documented in a study of blood T cells in healthy people across ages. The use of a sample-barcoded 5' primer and a J-beta primer mix characterized a second PCR of roughly 6 to 12 cycles. MiXCR, applied by TCRdb to the 5' RACE reads, yields one record per CDR3 protein. The sample has more than 1.4 million distinct CDR3 sequences; 42% are singletons. For every donor, a draw yielded around 9.4 milliliters of peripheral blood. Germline CDR1 is MNHEY and CDR2 is SVGAGI. This CDR3 is 15 amino acids long. The V segment lost 7 bases and the J segment 7 bases; nucleotides outside the gene matches: 12.

The J gene is TRBJ2-7, the V gene TRBV6-5; TRBD2 aligns across 11 bases. This clonotype originated in a woman aged 18 to 35 in good health. Sequences were obtained from blood. The CDR3 DNA sequence: TGTGCCAGCACCTGGGGGACTAGCGGCTACAATGAGCAGTACTTC. Translating gives CASTWGTSGYNEQYF.